One T cell receptor beta chain is described in this entry. Its antigen is not known. The primer mix had 60 Vbeta and 13 Jbeta primers. The protocol was immunoSEQ multiplex PCR, while the TCRdb copy is restricted to in-frame clones and leaves out a portion. The profile shows nearly 110,000 clones, 65% to 80% of them singletons. The germline V gene has CDR1 SEHNR and CDR2 FQNEAQ (reference sequence). This CDR3 has 14 amino acids. Trimming removed 6 bases at V and 0 bases at J, with 8 bases between. This sample was taken from a study of cytomegalovirus exposure and HLA in healthy donors. Study-wide results and limits: Most CMV-associated TCR beta chains were later found to appear HLA-restricted.

The clonotype originates from a male donor in good health and CMV-seronegative. V usage is TRBV7-9 and J usage is TRBJ1-4; no reliable D call. Sequencing input: PBMCs. DNA of the CDR3: TGTGCCAGCAGACCAGGAACAACTAATGAAAAACTGTTTTTT. Its translation is CASRPGTTNEKLFF.